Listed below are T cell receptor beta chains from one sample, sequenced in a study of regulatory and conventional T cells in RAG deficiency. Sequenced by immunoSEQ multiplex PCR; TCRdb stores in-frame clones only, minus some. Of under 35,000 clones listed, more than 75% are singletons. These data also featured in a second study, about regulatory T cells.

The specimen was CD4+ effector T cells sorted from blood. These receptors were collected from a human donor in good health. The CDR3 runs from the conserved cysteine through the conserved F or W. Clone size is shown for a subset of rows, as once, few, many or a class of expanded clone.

CASSLIASLTSGGSTDTQYF | TRBJ2-3 | TRBV28 | .
CASSYGGARGDTQYF | TRBJ2-3 | TRBV6-5 | .
CAWTPTEGEQYF | TRBJ2-7 | TRBV30 | .
CAWSVGTVNQPQHF | TRBJ1-5 | TRBV30 | .
CASRPGTGSYEQYF | TRBJ2-7 | TRBV7-9 | .
CASSFQGTGLGEKLFF | TRBJ1-4 | TRBV28 | .
CASSSGGNEQFF | TRBJ2-1 | TRBV6-6 | .
CASSQVGRRTSNEKLFF | TRBJ1-4 | TRBV4-1 | .
CASSLSTGLMNTEAFF | TRBJ1-1 | TRBV7-2 | .
CASSVGGESSYEQYF | TRBJ2-7 | TRBV9 | few
CASSVAFGGARTEAFF | TRBJ1-1 | TRBV9 | .
CASSLTGGPETQYF | TRBJ2-5 | TRBV7-3 | .
CASSEWGLGPYEQYF | TRBJ2-7 | TRBV6-1 | .
CASSAGVRRAVDYGYTF | TRBJ1-2 | TRBV21-1 | .
CATSREVSNTEAFF | TRBJ1-1 | TRBV15 | few
CASSQEPGNTIYF | TRBJ1-3 | TRBV4-2 | .
CASSLGLRRGGVTDTQYF | TRBJ2-3 | TRBV7-9 | .
CASSLVPGAIGYTF | TRBJ1-2 | TRBV7-9 | .
CASSRLQGHQPQHF | TRBJ1-5 | TRBV27 | .
CASSLGLAVGNEQFF | TRBJ2-1 | TRBV11-2 | .
CASSLGDLFPGTEAFF | TRBJ1-1 | TRBV5-1 | .
CASSYLGHEQYF | TRBJ2-7 | TRBV6-6 | .
CASSPLGTGKDEQFF | TRBJ2-1 | TRBV5-5 | .
CASSASPRADTQYF | TRBJ2-3 | TRBV9 | .
CASSPAGANYYEQYF | TRBJ2-7 | TRBV28 | few
CASSRDRGANVLTF | TRBJ2-6 | TRBV7-2 | .
CASSQRGGVNQPQHF | TRBJ1-5 | TRBV18 | .
CASSVDPGGYGYTF | TRBJ1-2 | TRBV9 | .
CASSLSGLAAYPYEQYF | TRBJ2-7 | TRBV18 | .
CASRGEMNTGELFF | TRBJ2-2 | TRBV25-1 | .
CASSYGQRQNTEAFF | TRBJ1-1 | TRBV6-5 | .
CASSRGQGGNEQFF | TRBJ2-1 | TRBV11-1 | .
CASSQRGQDSNQPQHF | TRBJ1-5 | TRBV4-2 | few
CASSNRDGYGYTF | TRBJ1-2 | TRBV6-1 | .
CAWNRGTANYGYTF | TRBJ1-2 | TRBV30 | few
CASSERGGFSGNTIYF | TRBJ1-3 | TRBV2 | .
CAISETAEKLFF | TRBJ1-4 | TRBV10-3 | .
CASSVTAATSTLKNIQYF | TRBJ2-4 | TRBV9 | .
CASSARQGSGNTIYF | TRBJ1-3 | TRBV9 | once
CASSQWDRGNEQFF | TRBJ2-1 | TRBV4-1 | .
CASSFRGDYGYTF | TRBJ1-2 | TRBV19 | .
CASIPGTDYGYTF | TRBJ1-2 | TRBV28 | .
CASSSGGARETQYF | TRBJ2-5 | TRBV28 | .
CASSSDRNTEAFF | TRBJ1-1 | TRBV18 | once
CSPYRNEQFF | TRBJ2-1 | TRBV20-1 | few
CASSLVAGYEQYF | TRBJ2-7 | TRBV7-2 | .
CAWSMDGRIYEQYF | TRBJ2-7 | TRBV30 | medium-sized
CASSYSAQGRYEQYF | TRBJ2-7 | TRBV6-5 | .
CASSLESSSGTEAFF | TRBJ1-1 | TRBV5-1 | .
CASSPSLGGVNSPLHF | TRBJ1-6 | TRBV18 | few
CASSPVFKDRSYEQYF | TRBJ2-7 | TRBV5-4 | .